This T cell receptor beta chain was identified in a study of T cells after yellow fever vaccination (dated by TCRdb to the late 2010s). About the study as a whole: The SMART-Seq v4 Ultra Low Input RNA kit was used to prepare libraries from fractions with low cell numbers. Bulk TCR alpha and beta repertoires were sequenced longitudinally to track T-cell clones before and after primary and booster YFV17D yellow fever vaccination. Two healthy male donors made up the cohort, one aged 18 to 30 years and the other aged 30 to 39 years. Blood samples were taken at several timepoints before and after primary and secondary immunization, and bulk PBMC replicates and cell subsets were isolated.

V loses 0 bases, J loses 3 bases, and the germline ends lie 15 bases apart. Taken from cysteine to phenylalanine, the CDR3 has 17 residues. Just the 51-base CDR3 DNA is kept, in frame starting at base 1. Reading the germline V gene gives CDR1 MRHNA and CDR2 SNTAGT. What the study reported, not specific to this receptor: Most clones expanded after primary vaccination were re-detected after the booster (about 96% of CD4 and 88% of CD8), suggesting broad memory maintenance. The study included only two donors, which limits how far the findings can be generalized. The secondary T-cell response was found to be weaker but faster than the primary response, with a peak reached on day 5 rather than on day 15. A small share of clonotypes occurred in both CD4 and CD8 compartments, likely arising from convergent recombination. Computational filtering was needed because FACS-sorted repertoires could contain abundant contaminating clonotypes from the bulk population.

TCR cDNA was synthesized by 5'RACE template switching, which introduced a universal primer site and unique molecular identifiers. cDNA synthesis was primed from both the TCR alpha and TCR beta constant segments. Library amplification involved two PCR steps, and the second step added sample barcodes and sequencing adapters. Libraries were sequenced on Illumina HiSeq 2500 (2x100 bp) or NovaSeq (2x150 bp). The authors' analysis ran thus. MIGEC handled demultiplexing of reads and collapsing into UMI consensus sequences, while MiXCR performed V(D)J alignment. Clonotypes responding to the vaccine were identified with edgeR on replicate PBMC samples, with the criteria of FDR below 0.01 and a log2 fold change above 5 up to day 15. Bulk clonotypes were assigned CD4 or CD8 identity according to which sequenced CD4 or CD8 repertoire held them at higher abundance. The public reads were quality trimmed at Q25 with fastp and then assembled into clones with MiXCR by TCRdb, keeping productive beta chains. Entries are consolidated by CDR3 protein sequence, retaining the most common genes and DNA. These V and J calls rely on TCRdb rather than the paper's analysis. For this sample the table gives some 400,000 distinct CDR3 sequences, of which about 6.2% were detected only once. The leading ten clones occupy about 15% of the sample.

This sample's treatment or condition label indicates: live attenuated yellow fever vaccine strain. At each blood-draw timepoint, two biological replicates of bulk PBMCs were collected. A standard Ficoll-Paque protocol was used to isolate PBMCs from peripheral blood. RNA was extracted with TriZol from bulk PBMCs, CD4 and CD8 fractions, and dextramer-positive and dextramer-negative fractions. There are a few counts of this clonotype. The clone's antigen remains unknown. Base quality data are lacking; no much larger clone is found one base away. The receptor's source is a man aged 30 to 45 who received the YFV17D yellow fever vaccine. The rearranged chain carries TRBV6-4 and TRBJ1-5; the D gene is perhaps TRBD1, from 6 matching bases. The sample was PBMCs, taken 5 days after the yellow fever booster vaccination. The DNA sequence is given as TGTGCCAGCAGTGACTCGGCGCCGGGACATATCAATCAGCCCCAGCATTTT. It is translated as CASSDSAPGHINQPQHF.